This T cell receptor beta chain was sequenced for a study of cytomegalovirus exposure and HLA in healthy donors. About the research overall: Of the donors genotyped, several hundred in all, 75% to 85% fell in the Caucasian-associated ancestry cluster. Study observations and caveats: Among CMV-associated TCR beta chains, most appeared HLA-restricted in a later analysis. One cluster of highly shared sequence variants probably arose as a sequencing artifact.

Trimming shortened V by 0 bases and J by 6 bases, and 4 bases separated the two germline ends. Germline lookup yields CDR1 GTSNPN and CDR2 SVGIG (reference sequence). The CDR3 covers 11 residues. For this clone: Its antigen is not identified.

PCR employed 60 Vbeta and 13 Jbeta primers. Some clones are missing from TCRdb's copy, which holds only in-frame ones; the method was immunoSEQ multiplex PCR. The sample carries around 92,000 clones, about 83% recorded once. The chain carries TRBV30 and TRBJ2-3; D is ambiguous. The sequenced sample was PBMCs. The TCR originated in a man in his fifties or sixties in good health and CMV-seropositive. The CDR3 nucleotides are TGTGCCTGGAGTGTTCTGGATACGCAGTATTTT. This encodes CAWSVLDTQYF. Supplemented by reference TRBV30 and TRBJ2-3, the full variable domain reads SQTIHQWPATLVQPVGSPLSLECTVEGTSNPNLYWYRQAAGRGLQLLFYSVGIGQISSEVPQNLSASRPQDRQFILSSKKLLLSDSGFYLCAWSVLDTQYFGPGTRLTVL.